The rows below give T cell receptor beta chains drawn from one sample of a study of T cell responses to AZD1222 COVID-19 vaccine. The protocol was immunoSEQ multiplex PCR, while the TCRdb copy is restricted to in-frame clones and leaves out a portion. The table lists approximately 26,000 clones, around 90% of them singletons. The sample in question was peripheral blood, obtained on day 0 of AZD1222 vaccination. The receptors were gathered from an adult in good health. Each CDR3 is given with its conserved first and last residue. Fields, in order: V gene, J gene, CDR3 protein.

V: TRBV6-1
J: TRBJ2-1
CDR3: CASSEERTEENNEQFF

V: TRBV20-1
J: TRBJ1-1
CDR3: CSARDRAEAFF

V: TRBV18
J: TRBJ2-1
CDR3: CASSPPTSGGSYNEQFF

V: TRBV11-2
J: TRBJ2-2
CDR3: CASSPPGLAGGTGELFF

V: TRBV4-1
J: TRBJ2-1
CDR3: CASSHPPGRMFNEQFF

V: TRBV5-1
J: TRBJ1-6
CDR3: CASSDGQGGSPLHF

V: TRBV15
J: TRBJ1-5
CDR3: CATSRDRVLGSNQPQHF

V: TRBV30
J: TRBJ2-1
CDR3: CAWSGDGRSYNEQFF

V: TRBV19
J: TRBJ2-1
CDR3: CASSIVGTRRSNEQFF

V: TRBV25-1
J: TRBJ2-7
CDR3: CASSVGYEQYF

V: TRBV19
J: TRBJ1-2
CDR3: CASSIRAGGYTF

V: TRBV5-4
J: TRBJ2-7
CDR3: CASSSGQGPYEQYF

V: TRBV6-5
J: TRBJ2-6
CDR3: CASRAPVRGANVLTF

V: TRBV19
J: TRBJ2-1
CDR3: CASSIVGGTRRFEQFF

V: TRBV28
J: TRBJ1-6
CDR3: CASRTDWNSPLHF

V: TRBV4-1
J: TRBJ2-7
CDR3: CASTAGPGLAEHYEQYF

V: TRBV28
J: TRBJ1-5
CDR3: CASSPSPGVSNQPQHF

V: TRBV9
J: TRBJ2-7
CDR3: CASSTSGTGGFHEQYF

V: TRBV18
J: TRBJ2-7
CDR3: CASSPTGISYEQYF

V: TRBV28
J: TRBJ2-7
CDR3: CASSLSLSPREQYF

V: TRBV2
J: TRBJ2-5
CDR3: CASTDGGLAGGGETQYF

V: TRBV29-1
J: TRBJ2-2
CDR3: CSFRGKNTGELFF

V: TRBV11-3
J: TRBJ2-2
CDR3: CASSTGTGDTGELFF

V: TRBV4-1
J: TRBJ2-1
CDR3: CASSQVLLADHNEQFF

V: TRBV7-8
J: TRBJ2-3
CDR3: CATSSGANTDTQYF

V: TRBV7-9
J: TRBJ2-2
CDR3: CASSLGLAASTGELFF

V: TRBV7-8
J: TRBJ2-7
CDR3: CASSPSYEQYF

V: TRBV10-2
J: TRBJ2-7
CDR3: CASGRQGAYEQYF

V: TRBV6-5
J: TRBJ2-5
CDR3: CASSSPGGETQYF

V: TRBV3-1/TRBV3-2
J: TRBJ1-1
CDR3: CASSPGLALNTEAFF

V: TRBV9
J: TRBJ1-2
CDR3: CASSGLVSDGYTF

V: TRBV19
J: TRBJ1-4
CDR3: CASSRRGPNEKLFF

V: TRBV30
J: TRBJ1-2
CDR3: CAWSVRVYGYTF

V: TRBV6-5
J: TRBJ2-3
CDR3: CASSYPGDTQYF

V: TRBV7-2
J: TRBJ1-5
CDR3: CASRLDWGSNQPQHF

V: TRBV5-1
J: TRBJ2-5
CDR3: CASSLEPSGRVGQETQYF

V: TRBV4-3
J: TRBJ1-6
CDR3: CASSQDLGGGNSPLHF

V: TRBV28
J: TRBJ2-2
CDR3: CASSLSARTLTNTGELFF

V: TRBV10-3
J: TRBJ1-2
CDR3: CAISDFGRYGYTF

V: TRBV21-1
J: TRBJ2-1
CDR3: CASTTSYNEQFF

V: TRBV5-1
J: TRBJ1-2
CDR3: CASSPSGQVNGYTF

V: TRBV7-9
J: TRBJ2-1
CDR3: CASSARTSGSEQFF

V: TRBV5-1
J: TRBJ2-3
CDR3: CASSLGHSTDTQYF

V: TRBV19
J: TRBJ1-5
CDR3: CASSIAAQGAVQPQHF

V: TRBV18
J: TRBJ2-1
CDR3: CASSPISVDNEQFF

V: TRBV10-3
J: TRBJ1-5
CDR3: CAISPTFNQPQHF

V: TRBV30
J: TRBJ2-3
CDR3: CAWRLGGDTDTQYF

V: TRBV19
J: TRBJ2-5
CDR3: CASSNVGGSSGETQYF

V: TRBV2
J: TRBJ2-2
CDR3: CASSEFGQGNTGELFF

V: TRBV5-6
J: TRBJ1-1
CDR3: CASTRGAAEAFF